What follows are 9 T cell receptor beta chains derived from one specimen sequenced in a study of technical replicates of blood from several donors (dated by TCRdb to the late 2010s). Receptors were amplified or captured by the immunoSEQ multiplex PCR assay. The source is immuneACCESS, and TCRdb retained only in-frame sequences with V and J called. Part of the clones is not carried over; for the studies checked, unresolved V genes explain less than half of this, and the remainder is unexplained. The sample yields approximately 81,000 clones; approximately 94% were counted once. The ten biggest clones cover around 0.39% of the sample. The sequencing input was T cells isolated from PBMCs. These receptors originate from a human donor in good health.

This chain uses TRBV29-1 with TRBJ2-1, with 10 bases matching TRBD2. Per the germline V gene, CDR1 is SQVTM and CDR2 is ANQGSEA. CDR3 length: 14 residues. V trimming: 5 bases; J trimming: 4 bases; junction bases outside the gene matches: 5. CDR3 in amino acids: CSVSAGGLYNEQFF. The CDR3 DNA reads TGCAGCGTTTCAGCGGGAGGGCTGTACAATGAGCAGTTCTTC.

The gene calls are TRBV9 and TRBJ2-3, with 9 bases aligning to TRBD2. CDR3 size: 17 residues. Germline CDR1 reads SGDLS; CDR2 reads YYNGEE. Trimming at V came to 4 bases and at J to 2 bases, leaving 11 bases not matched to a gene. The CDR3 sequence is CASSPGGGLAVTDTQYF. The CDR3 region has the DNA TGTGCCAGCAGCCCAGGAGGGGGACTAGCAGTCACAGATACGCAGTATTTT.

This chain connects TRBV7-2 to TRBJ1-1; no reliable D call. From germline, CDR1 is SGHTA and CDR2 FQGNSA. V lost 2 bases and J 3 bases, leaving 10 bases between the germline ends. This CDR3 is built from 14 residues. CDR3 in amino acids: CASSLYPGYTEAFF. For the CDR3, the DNA is TGTGCCAGCAGCTTATATCCGGGGTACACTGAAGCTTTCTTT.

The chain joins TRBV28 to TRBJ2-5, with D tentatively TRBD1 (6 bases). With 6 bases removed from V and 4 bases from J, the gap between germline ends came to 9 bases. Germline-derived CDR1 and CDR2 are MDHEN and SYDVKM. This CDR3 spans 12 amino acids. The CDR3, as DNA: TGTGCCAGCAGACAGGGAAGAGAGACCCAGTACTTC. This gives the protein CASRQGRETQYF.

The chain combines TRBV5-1 with TRBJ2-1, with TRBD1 matching over 7 bases. V lost 4 bases and J lost 5; bases outside the gene matches: 6. Germline loops: CDR1 SGHRS, CDR2 YFSETQ. The CDR3 covers 14 residues. In DNA, the CDR3 is TGCGCCAGCAGCGCTCAGACAGGGAACAATGAGCAGTTCTTC. Amino acids: CASSAQTGNNEQFF.

The rearrangement joins TRBV28 to TRBJ2-7, with D perhaps matching TRBD1 (7 bases). Trimming removed 4 bases at V and 6 bases at J, with 22 bases between. Germline-derived CDR1 and CDR2 are MDHEN and SYDVKM. The CDR3 has 16 amino acids. The DNA of the CDR3 is TGTGCCAGCAGTTATACATTAGGAACAGGGGAGGTCGAGCAGTACTTC. Encoded protein: CASSYTLGTGEVEQYF.

The chain has TRBV6-5 and TRBJ2-7; D may be TRBD2 (6 bases). Germline V CDR1 and CDR2: MNHEY, SVGAGI. This CDR3 spans 14 amino acids. Trimming took 0 bases from V and 3 from J, leaving 9 bases between them. CDR3 sequence (DNA): TGTGCCAGCAGTTACTCGATGCGGGGCTACGAGCAGTACTTC. Its translation is CASSYSMRGYEQYF.

The sample holds one count of this clone. This sequence joins TRBV7-3 and TRBJ2-3; 10 nucleotides match TRBD2. The V and J ends lost 2 bases and 2 bases, in that order; junction bases with no gene match: 13. From germline, CDR1 is SGHTA and CDR2 FQGTGA. The CDR3 contains 19 residues. The CDR3, as DNA: TGTGCCAGCAGCTTACAACGGACGGGGACTAGCGAGATCACAGATACGCAGTATTTT. Protein sequence: CASSLQRTGTSEITDTQYF.

This chain joins TRBV5-1 and TRBJ2-5; possible D gene TRBD1, 6 bases. The CDR3 length is 15 residues. V shed 0 bases and J shed 3 bases, with 12 bases lying between them. Germline CDR1 and CDR2: SGHRS and YFSETQ. CDR3 bases: TGCGCCAGCAGCTTGGCCATGGGGGCTGAAGAGACCCAGTACTTC. It yields the protein CASSLAMGAEETQYF. Looking up the rest from reference TRBV5-1 and TRBJ2-5 gives the full variable domain: KAGVTQTPRYLIKTRGQQVTLSCSPISGHRSVSWYQQTPGQGLQFLFEYFSETQRNKGNFPGRFSGRQFSNSRSEMNVSTLELGDSALYLCASSLAMGAEETQYFGPGTRLLVL.